These 14 T cell receptor beta chains were all obtained from the same sample, sequenced in a study of spatial heterogeneity in lung cancer. Time point indicated: sample taken at primary tumor resection. TCRdb redid the calling of the 5' RACE reads with MiXCR, one entry per CDR3 protein. This sample has roughly 80,000 distinct CDR3 sequences, with approximately 8.1% found just once. Source: PBMCs, taken at surgery. These receptors were taken from a male donor with early-stage non-small cell lung cancer.

This clonotype was picked up a small number of times. The rearrangement joins TRBV9 to TRBJ2-1; TRBD2 matches at 7 bases. This CDR3 region has 15 residues. Germline assignment: CDR1 SGDLS and CDR2 YYNGEE. V was pared by 0 bases and J by 2 bases, with 2 bases of the junction left unmatched. The CDR3 loop is CASSVGAGAYNEQFF. In DNA form, the CDR3 reads TGTGCCAGCAGCGTAGGGGCGGGAGCCTACAATGAGCAGTTCTTC.

This clonotype turned up a few times. The chain links TRBV11-2 to TRBJ2-5, with TRBD2 as a possible D gene (5 bases). The V and J ends lost 5 bases and 2 bases respectively, with 18 bases between them. The germline V gene has CDR1 SGHAT and CDR2 FQNNGV. This CDR3 is 16 amino acids long. The CDR3 DNA reads as TGTGCCAGCAGCGATCGGGGTACTACTATTCAAGAGACCCAGTACTTC. Protein sequence: CASSDRGTTIQETQYF.

This clonotype was picked up many times. The V gene is TRBV4-2, the J gene TRBJ2-3; 8 bases line up with TRBD2. The germline CDR1 and CDR2 sequences are LGHNA and YNFKEQ. J was trimmed by 4 bases and V by 1 base; bases with no gene match: 10. This CDR3 is built from 17 residues. The CDR3 spells CASSQAATSGQADTQYF. The CDR3, as DNA: TGTGCCAGCAGCCAAGCCGCTACTAGCGGTCAAGCAGATACGCAGTATTTT.

In its sample, this clonotype was seen many times. The chain recombines TRBV27 with TRBJ2-1; D gene unclear. Looked up from germline, CDR1 is MNHEY and CDR2 is SMNVEV (reference sequence). Between the trimmed V and J ends, which lost 3 bases and 4 bases, there was a span of 13 bases. This CDR3 contains 15 residues. CDR3 in DNA: TGTGCCAGCAGTTTGAGCGTCAGCCCATACAATGAGCAGTTCTTC. This translates into CASSLSVSPYNEQFF.

This CDR3 is CASGGADAPYEQYF. In nucleotides, the CDR3 is TGTGCCAGCGGCGGGGCAGACGCTCCCTACGAGCAGTACTTC. The chain joins TRBV7-9 to TRBJ2-7; possibly TRBD2 for D (6 bases). The CDR3 consists of 14 residues. Trimming shortened V by 8 bases and J by 2 bases, and 16 bases separated the two germline ends. Germline lookup yields CDR1 SEHNR and CDR2 FQNEAQ (reference sequence).

The gene calls are TRBV7-9 and TRBJ1-3; D unclear. V lost 3 bases and J lost 0, with 3 bases in between. The germline gives CDR1 SEHNR, CDR2 FQNEAQ (reference sequence). This CDR3 contains 13 residues. The CDR3, as DNA: TGTGCCAGCAGCTTCTTCTCTGGAAACACCATATATTTT. Protein sequence: CASSFFSGNTIYF.

This clonotype was counted only a few times. V is TRBV28 and J is TRBJ1-2, with no clear D. This CDR3 contains 14 residues. Trimming shortened V by 3 bases and J by 1 base, and 9 bases separated the two germline ends. Germline loops: CDR1 MDHEN, CDR2 SYDVKM. The CDR3 protein is CASSLGFRNYGYTF. The CDR3 nucleotides are TGTGCCAGCAGTTTGGGCTTCCGTAACTATGGCTACACCTTC.

A few counts support this clonotype. The V and J genes are TRBV6-2 or TRBV6-3 and TRBJ2-1, with D unclear. Trimming stripped 2 bases from V and 3 bases from J, with 8 bases between. The CDR3 runs 14 residues. Germline V gene lookup returns CDR1 MNHEY and CDR2 SVGEGT. The CDR3 DNA reads as TGTGCCAGCAGTTACGTCCTTCTCTACAATGAGCAGTTCTTC. Protein: CASSYVLLYNEQFF.

The chain couples TRBV6-5 to TRBJ2-3; tentatively, D is TRBD1 (6 bases). CDR1 is MNHEY and CDR2 is SVGAGI in the germline V gene. The ends were cut back, 4 bases at V and 2 bases at J, with 10 bases in the middle. This CDR3 is 14 amino acids long. This chain's CDR3 is CASSLNRDTDTQYF. CDR3 sequence (DNA): TGTGCCAGCAGTTTGAACAGGGACACAGATACGCAGTATTTT.

By share of the sample, this clonotype is medium-sized. The chain is built from TRBV4-1 and TRBJ2-1; the D call may be TRBD1 or TRBD2 (5 bases each). The CDR3 loop spans 14 amino acids. CDR1 and CDR2 (germline): MGHRA, YSYEKL. V lost 1 base, J lost 4 bases, and 8 bases lay in between. The CDR3 DNA reads TGCGCCAGCAGCCAAGGAGGGGCTTACAATGAGCAGTTCTTC. Protein: CASSQGGAYNEQFF.

This clonotype was detected a few times. The CDR3 region has the DNA TGTGCCAGCAGTCAGGACGGCTACTATGGCTACACCTTC. Its translation: CASSQDGYYGYTF. This chain uses TRBV25-1 with TRBJ1-2, with no clear D. Looked up from germline, CDR1 is MGHDK and CDR2 is SYGVNS. The CDR3 covers 13 residues. The V end lost 5 bases, the J end lost 3 bases, and 10 bases lay between the germline ends.

This clonotype was picked up many times. The chain links TRBV4-3 to TRBJ2-2; TRBD1 might be the D (5 bases). The CDR3 extends over 16 amino acids. The germline V and J ends were trimmed by 5 bases and 5 bases, with 18 bases remaining between them. Germline loops: CDR1 LGHNA, CDR2 YSLEER. The CDR3 nucleotides read TGCGCCAGCAGCAGCCGAGGCAGGGTCTTTACCGGGGAGCTGTTTTTT. It is translated as CASSSRGRVFTGELFF.

The chain is built from TRBV7-8 and TRBJ2-5; D assignment may be TRBD1 or TRBD2 (5 bases each). V lost 5 bases and J 5 bases, leaving 15 bases between the germline ends. CDR1 is SGHVS and CDR2 is FQNEAQ in the germline V gene. This CDR3 spans 14 amino acids. CDR3 residues: CASSPVRGRETQYF. The CDR3 region has the DNA TGTGCCAGCAGCCCCGTGAGGGGACGGGAGACCCAGTACTTC. Filled out from reference TRBV7-8 and TRBJ2-5, the complete variable domain reads GAGVSQSPRYKVAKRGQDVALRCDPISGHVSLFWYQQALGQGPEFLTYFQNEAQLDKSGLPSDRFFAERPEGSVSTLKIQRTQQEDSAVYLCASSPVRGRETQYFGPGTRLLVL.

Ten or more counts support this clonotype. The chain combines TRBV7-3 with TRBJ1-1; D is perhaps TRBD1 (5 bases). The CDR3 is 13 amino acids. The V end lost 1 base, the J end lost 4 bases, and 7 bases lay between the germline ends. Germline loops: CDR1 SGHTA, CDR2 FQGTGA. CDR3: CASSLSRVTEAFF. CDR3 bases: TGTGCCAGCAGCTTAAGCAGGGTCACTGAAGCTTTCTTT.